The rows below give T cell receptor beta chains drawn from one sample of a study of blood T cells in healthy people across ages. TCRdb passed the 5' RACE reads through MiXCR, listing each CDR3 protein once. Among around 1.7 million distinct CDR3 sequences, approximately 30% were seen once, and the ten largest hold about 8%. The material sequenced was blood. Receptors were obtained from a woman in her twenties or thirties in good health. CDR3s include the opening cysteine and the closing phenylalanine or tryptophan. D genes are given only for firm matches. Clone size, where shown, is once, few, many, or a class for clones that have expanded.

j_call | cdr3_length | clone_size | d_call | v_call | cdr3_nt | cdr3_aa
TRBJ1-1 | 13 | few | . | TRBV6-4 | TGTGCCAGCAGTGGATCGGAAGACCCTGAAGCTTTCTTT | CASSGSEDPEAFF
TRBJ2-7 | 13 | . | . | TRBV19 | TGTGCCAGTAGGGACACGGGATTACGCGAGCAGTACTTC | CASRDTGLREQYF
TRBJ2-7 | 16 | many | . | TRBV29-1 | TGCAGCGTTGAAGAGATGTTTATTGACACACGCTACGAGCAGTACTTC | CSVEEMFIDTRYEQYF
TRBJ1-2 | 13 | . | . | TRBV4-2 | TGTGCCAGCAGCCATGCTAGCAGGGCCGGCTACACCTTC | CASSHASRAGYTF
TRBJ1-2 | 14 | . | . | TRBV7-2 | TGTGCCAGCAGCTCCACGGACGGTAGCTATGGCTACACCTTC | CASSSTDGSYGYTF
TRBJ2-7 | 16 | . | . | TRBV6-7 | TGTGCCAGCACCCCGATGAAGGGGCTCTGCCCCAACGAGCAGTACTTC | CASTPMKGLCPNEQYF
TRBJ2-4 | 11 | . | . | TRBV12-3/TRBV12-4 | TGTGCCAGCTCAGGGTTGGGCGAGCAGCACTTC | CASSGLGEQHF
TRBJ2-5 | 15 | few | TRBD2 | TRBV18 | TGTGCCAGCTCACCGGAAGGGACTAGCGTCGAGACCCAGTACTTC | CASSPEGTSVETQYF
TRBJ2-7 | 14 | few | . | TRBV18 | TGTGCCAGCTCACCACCGTCAGGATTCTACGAGCAGTACTTC | CASSPPSGFYEQYF
TRBJ2-1 | 15 | few | TRBD2 | TRBV20-1 | TGCAGTGCTAGAGCGATAGCGGGGCCCTACAATGAGCAGTTCTTC | CSARAIAGPYNEQFF
TRBJ2-7 | 13 | few | . | TRBV20-1 | TGCAGTGCCATCTACAGGGAGGCGTACGAGCAGTACTTC | CSAIYREAYEQYF
TRBJ1-4 | 15 | . | . | TRBV28 | TGTGCCAGCAGTCTACCGGGTTCAACTAATGAAAAACTGTTTTTT | CASSLPGSTNEKLFF
TRBJ2-5 | 16 | many | TRBD2 | TRBV7-2 | TGTGCCAGCAGCTTCGAGTGGCGGGGGGGGCAAGAGACCCAGTACTTC | CASSFEWRGGQETQYF
TRBJ2-2 | 13 | . | TRBD1 | TRBV29-1 | TGCAGCGTAGGGACAGAAAACACCGGGGAGCTGTTTTTT | CSVGTENTGELFF
TRBJ2-3 | 14 | . | . | TRBV6-5 | TGTGCCAGCAGTTATGACAGACTAGGAGATACGCAGTATTTT | CASSYDRLGDTQYF
TRBJ1-1 | 11 | . | . | TRBV29-1 | TGCAGCGTTGAAAGGGAGTTGGGTGCTTTCTTT | CSVERELGAFF
TRBJ2-7 | 13 | . | . | TRBV10-3 | TGTGCCACCCAGACAGGAGCTGTCTACGAGCAGTACTTC | CATQTGAVYEQYF
TRBJ2-5 | 16 | . | TRBD2 | TRBV6-5 | TGTGCCAGCAGTCAGGGACTAGCGGGGCGTAGTGATGAGCAGTACTTC | CASSQGLAGRSDEQYF
TRBJ2-2 | 18 | once | . | TRBV20-1 | TGCAGTGCTAGAGGCATAGGTGTGGGCCGAGAGAACACCGGGGAGCTGTTTTTT | CSARGIGVGRENTGELFF
TRBJ1-1 | 15 | . | . | TRBV5-1 | TGCGCCAGCAGCCCGACTGGGGGGGCTGTTACTGAAGCTTTCTTT | CASSPTGGAVTEAFF
TRBJ2-7 | 15 | . | TRBD2 | TRBV3-1 | TGTGCCAGCAGCCAAGCTTTTGATAGCGGGGACGAGCAGTACTTC | CASSQAFDSGDEQYF
TRBJ2-1 | 16 | few | TRBD1 | TRBV7-8 | TGTGCCAGCAGCTCCTACCGACAGGGGGCAAACAATGAGCAGTTCTTC | CASSSYRQGANNEQFF
TRBJ2-1 | 16 | few | TRBD2 | TRBV5-1 | TGCGCCAGCAGGCAGATACTAGCTGGAGCGGGGAATGAGCAGTTCTTC | CASRQILAGAGNEQFF
TRBJ1-4 | 14 | few | . | TRBV4-1 | TGCGCCAGCAGCCAACCCCTTGACAGAGAAAAACTGTTTTTT | CASSQPLDREKLFF
TRBJ2-1 | 10 | few | . | TRBV2 | TGTGCCAGCAGTGACCACCTGCAGTTCTTC | CASSDHLQFF
TRBJ2-7 | 13 | . | TRBD2 | TRBV20-1 | TGCAGTGCTAGGGACGGGCGGGAGTACGAGCAGTACTTC | CSARDGREYEQYF